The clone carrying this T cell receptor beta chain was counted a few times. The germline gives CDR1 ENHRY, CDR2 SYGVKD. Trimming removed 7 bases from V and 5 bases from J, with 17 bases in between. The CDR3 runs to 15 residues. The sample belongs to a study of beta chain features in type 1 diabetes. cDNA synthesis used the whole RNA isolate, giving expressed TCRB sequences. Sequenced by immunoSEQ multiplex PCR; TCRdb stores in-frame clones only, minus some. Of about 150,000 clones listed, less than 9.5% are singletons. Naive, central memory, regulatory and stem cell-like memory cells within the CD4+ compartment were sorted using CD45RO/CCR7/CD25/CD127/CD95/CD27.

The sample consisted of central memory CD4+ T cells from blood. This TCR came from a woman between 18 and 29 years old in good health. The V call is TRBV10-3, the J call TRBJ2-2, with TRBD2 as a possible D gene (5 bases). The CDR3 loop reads CAIIAGGDGTGELFF. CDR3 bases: TGTGCCATCATTGCGGGCGGAGATGGGACCGGGGAGCTGTTTTTT.